The next 27 T cell receptor beta chains were all read from a single sample in a study of CD8+CD57+ T cells in acquired aplastic anemia. Investigators profiled TCR beta VDJ and CDR3 from genomic DNA template. A single record per CDR3 protein comes from TCRdb applying MiXCR to the reads. There are 200,000 to 300,000 distinct CDR3 sequences in the sample; around 45% occur only once, and about 7.8% lies in the top ten. Only patients with CD8+CD57+ cell expansion on flow cytometry were chosen for sequencing. Sequenced input: sorted CD4+, CD8+, or CD8+CD57+ T cells (not recorded which) from PBMCs. The origin of the receptors is a human donor with aplastic anemia.

Ten or more counts support this clonotype. The rearrangement uses TRBV6-5 and TRBJ2-7, with 7 bases matching TRBD2. Germline V gives CDR1 MNHEY, CDR2 SVGAGI. V lost 3 bases and J lost 3; bases outside the gene matches: 5. This CDR3 spans 14 amino acids. CDR3 bases: TGTGCCAGCAGTTATGGGCGGGGGAACTACGAGCAGTACTTC. Protein: CASSYGRGNYEQYF.

The chain employs TRBV7-7 and TRBJ2-2, with 10 bases matching TRBD2. The length of the CDR3 is 14 residues. The V gene's germline CDR1 is SSHAT and CDR2 FNYEAQ (reference sequence). This CDR3 is CARDGTSDTGELFF. The CDR3 DNA is TGTGCTAGAGATGGGACTAGCGACACCGGGGAGCTGTTTTTT.

V and J are TRBV11-2 and TRBJ1-1; D possibly corresponds to TRBD1 (5 bases). The germline V gene has CDR1 SGHAT and CDR2 FQNNGV. This CDR3 spans 13 amino acids. Trimming removed 5 bases at V and 0 bases at J, with 7 bases between. CDR3 nucleotide sequence: TGTGCCAGCAGCCCGGGGGTGAACACTGAAGCTTTCTTT. Residues: CASSPGVNTEAFF.

This clonotype has at least ten counts. This chain links TRBV29-1 with TRBJ2-7; D gene unclear. Germline CDR1 reads SQVTM; CDR2 reads ANQGSEA. Trimming shortened V by 1 base and J by 3 bases, and 7 bases separated the two germline ends. The CDR3 loop spans 12 amino acids. CDR3 bases: TGCAGCGTTGAAGGCCCTAACTACGAGCAGTACTTC. Protein: CSVEGPNYEQYF.

About this clonotype: This could be a read error, since a much larger clone is one nucleotide away. The rearrangement links TRBV20-1 to TRBJ2-7; 10 bases are a match to TRBD1. Germline V gene lookup returns CDR1 DFQATT and CDR2 SNEGSKA (reference sequence). The CDR3 contains 15 residues. The CDR3 nucleotides read TGCAGTGCTGATTACCGGGACAGGGGCTCCTGCGAGCAGTACTTC. Amino acids: CSADYRDRGSCEQYF.

This clonotype was counted a few times. This may stem from a read error, because a much larger clone lies one nucleotide away. No conserved phenylalanine or tryptophan is present at the end of the CDR3, so a read error is the likely explanation. This rearrangement joins TRBV12-3 or TRBV12-4 to TRBJ1-1, with 10 bases fitting TRBD1. The CDR3 covers 16 residues. J was trimmed by 0 bases and V by 4 bases; bases with no gene match: 5. CDR3 DNA sequence: TGTGCCAGCAGTTCCGGGACAGGGGTTGTGAACACTGAAGCTTTCCTT. Translating it yields CASSSGTGVVNTEAFL.

This chain joins TRBV12-3 or TRBV12-4 and TRBJ2-5; TRBD1 matches 7 bases. Losses at the gene ends were 5 bases for V and 0 bases for J; bases not matched to a gene: 9. The CDR3 consists of 16 residues. The CDR3 nucleotides are TGTGCCAGCAGTCCTCGACAGGGTTGGTACCAAGAGACCCAGTACTTC. Protein sequence: CASSPRQGWYQETQYF.

The chain is built from TRBV7-9 and TRBJ2-7; 10 bases align to TRBD1. With 5 bases clipped from V and 4 bases from J, the junction kept 8 bases outside the gene matches. Germline-derived CDR1 and CDR2 are SEHNR and FQNEAQ (reference sequence). This CDR3 has 15 residues. Here the CDR3 reads CASSQCRGQGYEQYF. Written as DNA, the CDR3 is TGTGCCAGCAGCCAATGCCGGGGACAGGGGTACGAGCAGTACTTC.

The rearrangement uses TRBV2 and TRBJ1-5, with 7 bases lining up with TRBD1. V lost 3 bases and J lost 6; bases outside the gene matches: 5. The CDR3 totals 14 residues. Germline CDR1 reads SNHLY; CDR2 reads FYNNEI. CDR3 sequence reads: CASSESAGGQPQHF. The CDR3 nucleotides read TGTGCCAGCAGTGAGTCGGCAGGGGGTCAGCCCCAGCATTTT.

This chain connects TRBV2 to TRBJ2-7; possible D gene TRBD1, 5 bases. Between the trimmed V and J ends, which lost 7 bases and 0 bases, there was a span of 7 bases. The CDR3 contains 12 residues. Germline CDR1 and CDR2: SNHLY and FYNNEI. Written as DNA, the CDR3 is TGTGCCAGCAAACAGGTCTCCTACGAGCAGTACTTC. Protein product: CASKQVSYEQYF. The full variable domain, its missing parts supplied by reference TRBV2 and TRBJ2-7, is EPEVTQTPSHQVTQMGQEVILRCVPISNHLYFYWYRQILGQKVEFLVSFYNNEISEKSEIFDDQFSVERPDGSNFTLKIRSTKLEDSAMYFCASKQVSYEQYFGPGTRLTVT.

In DNA, the CDR3 is TGCAGTGCTGAGACCCCGGGACGCTTGGCGCCGGGACTACCCCAAGAGACCCAGTACTTC. This gives the protein CSAETPGRLAPGLPQETQYF. The rearrangement joins TRBV20-1 to TRBJ2-5; 7 bases agree with TRBD2. V lost 5 bases to trimming and J lost 1 base; unmatched junction nucleotides: 25. The CDR3 totals 20 residues. From germline, CDR1 is DFQATT and CDR2 SNEGSKA (reference sequence).

This chain connects TRBV7-9 to TRBJ2-2; 9 bases agree with TRBD1. In germline, CDR1 is SEHNR, CDR2 FQNEAQ (reference sequence). V trimming: 4 bases; J trimming: 6 bases; junction bases outside the gene matches: 9. The CDR3 extends over 16 amino acids. The CDR3 here is CASSSLGTGIPGELFF. The CDR3 nucleotides are TGTGCCAGCAGCTCTCTTGGGACAGGGATACCCGGGGAGCTGTTTTTT.

The chain joins TRBV7-2 to TRBJ2-7; D unresolved. CDR1 is SGHTA and CDR2 is FQGNSA in the germline V gene. The V end lost 5 bases, the J end lost 5 bases, and 16 bases lay between the germline ends. The CDR3 covers 14 residues. The CDR3 nucleotides read TGTGCCAGCAGCCCTCAGGCTGGTCGGCACGAGCAGTACTTC. Amino acid sequence: CASSPQAGRHEQYF. Based on the CDR3 plus reference TRBV7-2 and TRBJ2-7, the full variable domain is GAGVSQSPSNKVTEKGKDVELRCDPISGHTALYWYRQSLGQGLEFLIYFQGNSAPDKSGLPSDRFSAERTGGSVSTLTIQRTQQEDSAVYLCASSPQAGRHEQYFGPGTRLTVT.

This chain's CDR3 is CASSLAGRGYTF. The DNA of the CDR3 is TGTGCCAGCAGCCTCGCTGGGAGGGGCTACACCTTC. The chain combines TRBV9 with TRBJ1-2; D call uncertain. Between the trimmed V and J ends, which lost 4 bases and 8 bases, there was a span of 12 bases. This CDR3 has 12 amino acids. Germline CDR1 reads SGDLS; CDR2 reads YYNGEE.

This clonotype was counted many times. The chain recombines TRBV4-3 with TRBJ1-1; weak D call: TRBD1 (5 bases). V lost 0 bases, J lost 1 base, and 9 bases lay in between. This CDR3 has 15 amino acids. Germline CDR1 is LGHNA and CDR2 is YSLEER. CDR3 nucleotide sequence: TGCGCCAGCAGCCAAGATTTTCAGGGGAACACTGAAGCTTTCTTT. The encoded protein is CASSQDFQGNTEAFF.

The chain combines TRBV19 with TRBJ1-2; 7 bases are a match to TRBD1. J lost 4 bases, V lost 11 bases, and 10 bases had no gene match. The CDR3 totals 13 residues. Germline CDR1 reads LNHDA; CDR2 reads SQIVND (reference sequence). The CDR3 DNA reads TGTGCCGTGACCCTCGGGACAGCCTATGGCTACACCTTC. The encoded protein is CAVTLGTAYGYTF.

This clonotype was counted ten times or more. V and J are TRBV12-3 or TRBV12-4 and TRBJ1-1; D uncertain. V gave up 6 bases and J gave up 0 bases, with 20 bases separating them. This CDR3 has 17 residues. The chain's CDR3 is CASSFGPGGRLNTEAFF. In nucleotides, the CDR3 is TGTGCCAGCAGCTTCGGACCGGGTGGGCGGCTGAACACTGAAGCTTTCTTT.

Remarks on this clonotype: This may stem from a read error, because a much larger clone lies one nucleotide away. The J gene is TRBJ2-7, the V gene TRBV6-1; tentative D call: TRBD1 (6 bases). CDR1 is MNHNS, CDR2 SASEGT, per germline. The CDR3 consists of 12 residues. V shed 6 bases and J shed 2 bases, with 8 bases lying between them. The CDR3 loop reads CASRDRAYEQYF. The CDR3 DNA sequence: TGTGCCAGCAGGGACAGAGCCTACGAGCAGTACTTC.

The V call is TRBV7-2, the J call TRBJ1-2, with 9 bases fitting TRBD1. This CDR3 is built from 15 residues. Germline CDR1 and CDR2: SGHTA and FQGNSA. V lost 6 bases to trimming and J lost 4 bases; unmatched junction nucleotides: 9. CDR3 DNA sequence: TGTGCCAGCAGGATAGAGGGACAGGGTGTCTATGGCTACACCTTC. It yields the protein CASRIEGQGVYGYTF. The full variable domain, completed using reference TRBV7-2 and TRBJ1-2, is GAGVSQSPSNKVTEKGKDVELRCDPISGHTALYWYRQSLGQGLEFLIYFQGNSAPDKSGLPSDRFSAERTGGSVSTLTIQRTQQEDSAVYLCASRIEGQGVYGYTFGSGTRLTVV.

The chain carries TRBV19 and TRBJ2-1; D might be TRBD1 or TRBD2, each matching 6 bases. V lost 11 bases, J lost 10 bases, and 18 bases lay in between. The CDR3 contains 12 residues. CDR1 and CDR2 from the germline V gene are LNHDA and SQIVND (reference sequence). CDR3: CAWSSGAGEQFF. CDR3 bases: TGTGCCTGGAGCTCGGGGGCCGGCGAGCAGTTCTTC.

This clonotype was observed at least ten times. The CDR3 loop is CASSDSGHIYEQYF. CDR3 nucleotide sequence: TGTGCCAGCAGCGACTCGGGACACATCTACGAGCAGTACTTC. The chain combines TRBV28 with TRBJ2-7; D perhaps matches TRBD1 (6 bases). V gave up 6 bases and J gave up 3 bases, with 15 bases separating them. The CDR3 is 14 residues long. Germline lookup yields CDR1 MDHEN and CDR2 SYDVKM.

The V gene is TRBV29-1, the J gene TRBJ1-2, with D possibly TRBD1 on 5 matching bases. Germline assignment: CDR1 SQVTM and CDR2 ANQGSEA. Trimming left V 0 bases short and J 8 bases short, with 13 bases between. This CDR3 is 13 amino acids long. The CDR3 DNA reads as TGCAGCGTTGAAGATCCAAGTCAGGGCGGCTACACCTTC. It codes for CSVEDPSQGGYTF.

This clonotype was detected a few times. The chain has TRBV19 and TRBJ1-1, with D unresolved. Germline V gene sequence: CDR1 LNHDA, CDR2 SQIVND (reference sequence). This CDR3 comprises 15 residues. V lost 8 bases, J lost 4 bases, and 20 bases lay in between. The CDR3 reads CASRLPQAGGTEAFF. CDR3 DNA: TGTGCCAGTCGATTACCTCAGGCGGGTGGCACTGAAGCTTTCTTT.

The chain recombines TRBV6-2 or TRBV6-3 with TRBJ1-6, with TRBD1 identical over 7 bases. The J segment lost 9 bases and the V segment lost 8 bases, leaving 4 bases of the junction unmatched. Germline V gives CDR1 MNHEY, CDR2 SVGEGT. The CDR3 covers 12 residues. The CDR3 sequence: CASHRQGSPLHF. The CDR3 DNA sequence: TGTGCCAGCCACAGACAGGGTTCACCCCTCCACTTT.

This clonotype was counted many times. The V and J genes are TRBV2 and TRBJ2-2, with D unclear. The CDR3 has 16 amino acids. Germline-derived CDR1 and CDR2 are SNHLY and FYNNEI. With 6 bases removed from V and 0 bases from J, the gap between germline ends came to 14 bases. This CDR3 is CASRRSDTANTGELFF. As DNA, the CDR3 is TGTGCCAGCAGGAGATCAGACACAGCGAACACCGGGGAGCTGTTTTTT.

V gene TRBV9 combines with J gene TRBJ2-3; no clear D. The CDR3 extends over 12 amino acids. Germline V gene data show CDR1 as SGDLS and CDR2 as YYNGEE. V was pared by 6 bases and J by 5 bases, with 10 bases between. As DNA, the CDR3 is TGTGCCAGCAATAGCCCCCGAGATACGCAGTATTTT. Translating it yields CASNSPRDTQYF.

This clonotype was seen many times. This chain uses TRBV20-1 with TRBJ2-7, with D perhaps assigned TRBD1 or TRBD2 (5 bases each). Per the germline V gene, CDR1 is DFQATT and CDR2 is SNEGSKA (reference sequence). The CDR3 runs 15 residues. With 2 bases removed from V and 1 base from J, the gap between germline ends came to 15 bases. In DNA form, the CDR3 reads TGCAGTGCTAGATCTGACCGGGACCCGTCCTACGAGCAGTACTTC. This gives the protein CSARSDRDPSYEQYF.